The T cell receptor beta chain under discussion was sequenced for a study of glioma-infiltrating T cells. Study-level points and caveats: CDR3 overlap between tissue and blood was very small.

Using RNA template, CDR3s of TCR alpha and beta were amplified with iRepertoire arm-PCR. TCRdb re-called the multiplex PCR reads through MiXCR, storing one row per CDR3 protein. The sample holds roughly 100,000 distinct CDR3 sequences, roughly 30% seen once. On this clonotype itself: The antigen remains unidentified.

The origin of this receptor is a human donor with low-grade glioma or glioblastoma, undergoing nonglioma brain surgery, or in good health (not recorded which). Input material: glioma tissue, nonneoplastic brain tissue, or PBMCs (not recorded which).

The CDR3 DNA reads TGCGCCAGCAGCCAAGGGATCATGGGGGATAGCTACACCTTC. It is translated as CASSQGIMGDSYTF. The chain recombines TRBV4-1 with TRBJ1-2; tentative D call: TRBD1 (5 bases). There are 14 residues in the CDR3. Germline assignment: CDR1 MGHRA and CDR2 YSYEKL. V lost 1 base and J lost 9, with 15 bases in between.